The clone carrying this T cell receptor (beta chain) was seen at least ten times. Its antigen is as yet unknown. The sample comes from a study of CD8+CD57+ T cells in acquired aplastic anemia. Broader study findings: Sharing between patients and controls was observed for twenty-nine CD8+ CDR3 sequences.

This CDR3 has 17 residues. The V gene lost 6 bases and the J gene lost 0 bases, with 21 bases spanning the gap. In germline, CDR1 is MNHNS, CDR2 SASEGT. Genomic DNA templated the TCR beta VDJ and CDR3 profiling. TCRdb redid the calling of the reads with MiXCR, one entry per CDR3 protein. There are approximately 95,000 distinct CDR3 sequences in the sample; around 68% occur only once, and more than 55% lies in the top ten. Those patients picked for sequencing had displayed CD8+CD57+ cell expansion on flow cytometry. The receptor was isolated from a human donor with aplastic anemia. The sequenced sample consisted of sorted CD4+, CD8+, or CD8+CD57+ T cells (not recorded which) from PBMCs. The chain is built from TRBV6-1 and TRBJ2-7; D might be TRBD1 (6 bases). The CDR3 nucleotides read TGTGCCAGCAGACTTCAGGGGCAGGGTTTAAGCTCCTACGAGCAGTACTTC. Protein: CASRLQGQGLSSYEQYF.